Listed below are T cell receptor beta chains from one sample, sequenced in a study of cytotoxic CD8 clonotypes in ibrutinib-treated CLL. TCRdb's table, derived via immunoSEQ multiplex PCR, lists solely in-frame clones and lacks some. The sample has tens of thousands of clones; 54% are singletons. Sequences were derived from PBMCs, sampled at disease progression, from a patient treated with ibrutinib. These receptors originate from a human donor with chronic lymphocytic leukemia. The CDR3 runs from the conserved cysteine through the conserved F or W. Each record gives: CDR3 protein, CDR3 DNA, clone size, V gene, D gene, J gene. A D gene is named only where the DNA matches it firmly. Clone sizes are given selectively: once, few, many, or a class where the clone is expanded.

CDR3 protein: CASSPPLAGGPDTQYF
CDR3 DNA: TGTGCCAGCTCACCACCGCTAGCGGGGGGGCCAGATACGCAGTATTTT
clone size: .
V gene: TRBV18
D gene: TRBD2
J gene: TRBJ2-3

CDR3 protein: CASKFLAAETQYF
CDR3 DNA: TGTGCCAGCAAATTCCTAGCGGCGGAGACCCAGTACTTC
clone size: .
V gene: TRBV27
D gene: TRBD2
J gene: TRBJ2-5

CDR3 protein: CASSITGGAYNEQFF
CDR3 DNA: TGTGCCAGTAGTATAACCGGGGGGGCCTACAATGAGCAGTTCTTC
clone size: .
V gene: TRBV19
D gene: TRBD2
J gene: TRBJ2-1

CDR3 protein: CSVWSSGANVLTF
CDR3 DNA: TGCAGCGTTTGGAGCTCTGGGGCCAACGTCCTGACTTTC
clone size: .
V gene: TRBV29-1
D gene: .
J gene: TRBJ2-6

CDR3 protein: CASGGTGAQETQYF
CDR3 DNA: TGTGCCAGCGGCGGGACAGGGGCGCAAGAGACCCAGTACTTC
clone size: .
V gene: TRBV6-5
D gene: TRBD1
J gene: TRBJ2-5

CDR3 protein: CASSQSPSGEVGYEQYF
CDR3 DNA: TGCGCCAGCAGCCAAAGTCCATCAGGGGAAGTTGGATACGAGCAGTACTTC
clone size: .
V gene: TRBV4-3
D gene: .
J gene: TRBJ2-7

CDR3 protein: CASSSYGLANYEQYF
CDR3 DNA: TGTGCCAGCAGTTCCTATGGGCTAGCTAATTACGAGCAGTACTTC
clone size: .
V gene: TRBV28
D gene: .
J gene: TRBJ2-7

CDR3 protein: CASTLAASTDTQYF
CDR3 DNA: TGTGCCAGTACGCTAGCGGCCAGCACAGATACGCAGTATTTT
clone size: .
V gene: TRBV19
D gene: TRBD2
J gene: TRBJ2-3

CDR3 protein: CASSEDRAQQPQHF
CDR3 DNA: TGTGCCAGCAGTGAAGACAGGGCCCAACAGCCCCAGCATTTT
clone size: .
V gene: TRBV6-5
D gene: TRBD1
J gene: TRBJ1-5

CDR3 protein: CASSLRGQGREQYF
CDR3 DNA: TGTGCCAGCAGCTTACGTGGACAGGGTAGAGAGCAGTACTTC
clone size: .
V gene: TRBV7-8
D gene: TRBD1
J gene: TRBJ2-7

CDR3 protein: CASSLDRHGYTF
CDR3 DNA: TGCGCCAGCAGCTTAGATCGACATGGCTACACCTTC
clone size: .
V gene: TRBV5-1
D gene: .
J gene: TRBJ1-2

CDR3 protein: CAWTSGYGYTF
CDR3 DNA: TGTGCCTGGACAAGTGGCTATGGCTACACCTTC
clone size: .
V gene: TRBV30
D gene: .
J gene: TRBJ1-2

CDR3 protein: CASSRRDTQYF
CDR3 DNA: TGCGCCAGCAGTCGGAGGGATACGCAGTATTTT
clone size: .
V gene: TRBV23-1
D gene: .
J gene: TRBJ2-3

CDR3 protein: CSVAQNEQFF
CDR3 DNA: TGCAGCGTTGCCCAAAATGAGCAGTTCTTC
clone size: once
V gene: TRBV29-1
D gene: .
J gene: TRBJ2-1

CDR3 protein: CASSDRGRAPGEKLFF
CDR3 DNA: TGCGCCAGCAGTGACAGGGGAAGGGCCCCTGGTGAAAAACTGTTTTTT
clone size: .
V gene: TRBV4-3
D gene: TRBD1
J gene: TRBJ1-4

CDR3 protein: CASSPWDSLTGELFF
CDR3 DNA: TGTGCCAGCTCACCGTGGGACAGCCTCACCGGGGAGCTGTTTTTT
clone size: few
V gene: TRBV18
D gene: TRBD1
J gene: TRBJ2-2

CDR3 protein: CASSFGTGDSPLHF
CDR3 DNA: TGTGCCAGCAGCTTTGGGACAGGCGATTCACCCCTCCACTTT
clone size: few
V gene: TRBV11-2
D gene: TRBD1
J gene: TRBJ1-6

CDR3 protein: CASSVDDGSTEAFF
CDR3 DNA: TGTGCCAGCAGCGTAGACGACGGGAGCACTGAAGCTTTCTTT
clone size: few
V gene: TRBV9
D gene: .
J gene: TRBJ1-1

CDR3 protein: CASRRGQVANYGYTF
CDR3 DNA: TGTGCCAGCCGCCGGGGACAGGTAGCTAACTATGGCTACACCTTC
clone size: .
V gene: TRBV28
D gene: TRBD1
J gene: TRBJ1-2

CDR3 protein: CASSLEQDSYGYTF
CDR3 DNA: TGTGCCAGCAGCTTAGAACAGGACTCCTATGGCTACACCTTC
clone size: .
V gene: TRBV7-9
D gene: .
J gene: TRBJ1-2

CDR3 protein: CASSWTSNNEQFF
CDR3 DNA: TGTGCCAGCAGTTGGACTAGCAACAATGAGCAGTTCTTC
clone size: .
V gene: TRBV28
D gene: TRBD2
J gene: TRBJ2-1

CDR3 protein: CASRRGTVINQPQHF
CDR3 DNA: TGTGCCAGCAGACGTGGGACAGTTATCAATCAGCCCCAGCATTTT
clone size: few
V gene: TRBV28
D gene: TRBD1
J gene: TRBJ1-5

CDR3 protein: CASTPSRTSSYEQYF
CDR3 DNA: TGTGCCAGCACCCCATCGCGGACTAGCAGCTACGAGCAGTACTTC
clone size: .
V gene: TRBV6-5
D gene: TRBD2
J gene: TRBJ2-7

CDR3 protein: CATSRGNSGTDTQYF
CDR3 DNA: TGTGCCACCAGCAGAGGGAATAGCGGCACAGATACGCAGTATTTT
clone size: .
V gene: TRBV15
D gene: .
J gene: TRBJ2-3

CDR3 protein: CASSLNVLAQETQYF
CDR3 DNA: TGCGCCAGCAGCTTGAATGTACTAGCCCAAGAGACCCAGTACTTC
clone size: .
V gene: TRBV5-1
D gene: .
J gene: TRBJ2-5

CDR3 protein: CAWSVLQSGGVGNTIYF
CDR3 DNA: TGTGCCTGGAGTGTACTCCAATCGGGCGGGGTCGGAAACACCATATATTTT
clone size: .
V gene: TRBV30
D gene: .
J gene: TRBJ1-3

CDR3 protein: CASTAGESSYNEQFF
CDR3 DNA: TGTGCCAGCACCGCGGGCGAGAGCTCCTACAATGAGCAGTTCTTC
clone size: few
V gene: TRBV9
D gene: .
J gene: TRBJ2-1

CDR3 protein: CASQFGTSGGGQYF
CDR3 DNA: TGCGCCAGCCAGTTCGGGACTAGCGGTGGAGGGCAGTACTTC
clone size: .
V gene: TRBV5-1
D gene: TRBD2
J gene: TRBJ2-7

CDR3 protein: CASSLRDEQYF
CDR3 DNA: TGTGCCAGCAGCTTACGGGACGAGCAGTACTTC
clone size: few
V gene: TRBV7-9
D gene: .
J gene: TRBJ2-7

CDR3 protein: CASSFQGGIANYGYTF
CDR3 DNA: TGTGCCAGCAGTTTTCAGGGAGGGATAGCGAACTATGGCTACACCTTC
clone size: .
V gene: TRBV27
D gene: .
J gene: TRBJ1-2

CDR3 protein: CASSFGPGGDYGYTF
CDR3 DNA: TGTGCCAGCAGTTTTGGGCCAGGAGGCGACTATGGCTACACCTTC
clone size: .
V gene: TRBV28
D gene: .
J gene: TRBJ1-2

CDR3 protein: CASSPDSWSGANVLTF
CDR3 DNA: TGTGCCAGCAGCCCGGACAGCTGGTCTGGGGCCAACGTCCTGACTTTC
clone size: .
V gene: TRBV7-8
D gene: .
J gene: TRBJ2-6

CDR3 protein: CASSLLQGGGYTF
CDR3 DNA: TGCGCCAGCAGCTTGTTGCAGGGAGGCGGCTACACCTTC
clone size: .
V gene: TRBV5-1
D gene: .
J gene: TRBJ1-2

CDR3 protein: CAWSEGRDFGREEKLFF
CDR3 DNA: TGTGCCTGGAGTGAAGGCCGGGACTTTGGTAGGGAGGAAAAACTGTTTTTT
clone size: .
V gene: TRBV30
D gene: .
J gene: TRBJ1-4

CDR3 protein: CASSLGYLADDIQYF
CDR3 DNA: TGTGCCAGCAGCTTAGGATACTTGGCCGATGACATTCAGTACTTC
clone size: .
V gene: TRBV11-3
D gene: .
J gene: TRBJ2-4

CDR3 protein: CASGPGIGQETQYF
CDR3 DNA: TGCGCCAGCGGTCCAGGGATAGGTCAAGAGACCCAGTACTTC
clone size: few
V gene: TRBV5-1
D gene: .
J gene: TRBJ2-5

CDR3 protein: CASSGTASGANVLTF
CDR3 DNA: TGTGCCAGTTCCGGGACAGCCTCTGGGGCCAACGTCCTGACTTTC
clone size: .
V gene: TRBV19
D gene: TRBD1
J gene: TRBJ2-6

CDR3 protein: CASSLSRGNQPQHF
CDR3 DNA: TGTGCCAGCAGTTTATCGCGGGGAAATCAGCCCCAGCATTTT
clone size: .
V gene: TRBV27
D gene: .
J gene: TRBJ1-5

CDR3 protein: CATQAGLAKNIQYF
CDR3 DNA: TGTGCCACCCAAGCGGGACTAGCCAAAAACATTCAGTACTTC
clone size: once
V gene: TRBV10-3
D gene: TRBD2
J gene: TRBJ2-4

CDR3 protein: CSVAPGGATIGYTF
CDR3 DNA: TGCAGCGTTGCTCCAGGGGGTGCAACTATTGGCTACACCTTC
clone size: .
V gene: TRBV29-1
D gene: TRBD1
J gene: TRBJ1-2

CDR3 protein: CASSPTGPEQYF
CDR3 DNA: TGTGCCAGCTCACCAACAGGGCCCGAGCAGTACTTC
clone size: .
V gene: TRBV18
D gene: .
J gene: TRBJ2-7

CDR3 protein: CASSPRGGEQYF
CDR3 DNA: TGTGCCAGCAGCCCGCGGGGTGGGGAGCAGTACTTC
clone size: once
V gene: TRBV7-2
D gene: .
J gene: TRBJ2-7

CDR3 protein: CASSLGPSLFF
CDR3 DNA: TGTGCCAGCAGCTTAGGGCCCTCTCTGTTTTTT
clone size: few
V gene: TRBV7-2
D gene: .
J gene: TRBJ1-4

CDR3 protein: CASTDRTSAYTQYF
CDR3 DNA: TGTGCCAGCACCGACCGGACTAGCGCCTACACGCAGTATTTT
clone size: .
V gene: TRBV2
D gene: TRBD2
J gene: TRBJ2-3

CDR3 protein: CASSVVPIWAEGTGELFF
CDR3 DNA: TGTGCCAGCAGCGTAGTCCCCATCTGGGCAGAAGGTACCGGGGAGCTGTTTTTT
clone size: .
V gene: TRBV9
D gene: .
J gene: TRBJ2-2

CDR3 protein: CASSRGLAANNEQFF
CDR3 DNA: TGCGCCAGCAGCCGCGGACTAGCCGCAAACAATGAGCAGTTCTTC
clone size: .
V gene: TRBV4-1
D gene: TRBD2
J gene: TRBJ2-1

CDR3 protein: CASSPRGGTDTQYF
CDR3 DNA: TGTGCCAGCAGTCCCAGGGGAGGTACAGATACGCAGTATTTT
clone size: many
V gene: TRBV28
D gene: .
J gene: TRBJ2-3

CDR3 protein: CASSVGGHQEQYF
CDR3 DNA: TGTGCCAGCAGCGTAGGTGGCCACCAGGAGCAGTACTTC
clone size: once
V gene: TRBV9
D gene: .
J gene: TRBJ2-7

CDR3 protein: CASRGNTGELFF
CDR3 DNA: TGTGCCAGCAGGGGGAACACCGGGGAGCTGTTTTTT
clone size: few
V gene: TRBV7-3
D gene: .
J gene: TRBJ2-2

CDR3 protein: CASSPPMIGNTIYF
CDR3 DNA: TGTGCCAGCAGCCCCCCGATGATTGGAAACACCATATATTTT
clone size: few
V gene: TRBV13
D gene: .
J gene: TRBJ1-3

CDR3 protein: CSARDWTEAFF
CDR3 DNA: TGCAGTGCTAGAGACTGGACTGAAGCTTTCTTT
clone size: few
V gene: TRBV20-1
D gene: .
J gene: TRBJ1-1

CDR3 protein: CASTQGQQNQETQYF
CDR3 DNA: TGCGCCAGCACCCAGGGACAGCAAAACCAAGAGACCCAGTACTTC
clone size: few
V gene: TRBV5-1
D gene: TRBD1
J gene: TRBJ2-5

CDR3 protein: CASSQGGRGGLNEKLFF
CDR3 DNA: TGCGCCAGCAGCCAAGGAGGCAGGGGAGGGTTAAATGAAAAACTGTTTTTT
clone size: once
V gene: TRBV4-1
D gene: .
J gene: TRBJ1-4

CDR3 protein: CASSSLVEMGYNEQFF
CDR3 DNA: TGTGCCAGCAGCTCCCTAGTGGAGATGGGATACAATGAGCAGTTCTTC
clone size: .
V gene: TRBV7-2
D gene: .
J gene: TRBJ2-1

CDR3 protein: CASSFKGQPTNEKLFF
CDR3 DNA: TGTGCCAGCAGCTTCAAAGGACAGCCAACTAATGAAAAACTGTTTTTT
clone size: few
V gene: TRBV12-1
D gene: .
J gene: TRBJ1-4

CDR3 protein: CASSPGLAGGHTYAETQYF
CDR3 DNA: TGTGCCAGCAGCCCAGGACTAGCGGGGGGGCACACCTATGCGGAGACCCAGTACTTC
clone size: .
V gene: TRBV14
D gene: TRBD2
J gene: TRBJ2-5

CDR3 protein: CASSIGRSSYNEQFF
CDR3 DNA: TGTGCCAGTAGTATAGGCAGAAGCTCCTACAATGAGCAGTTCTTC
clone size: .
V gene: TRBV19
D gene: .
J gene: TRBJ2-1